The clone carrying this TCR beta chain turned up a few times. Antigen specificity is unknown. The trim removed 5 bases at V and 0 bases at J, leaving 6 bases unmatched. The length of the CDR3 is 18 residues. CDR1 LGHNA and CDR2 YNFKEQ come from the germline V gene. A NOSPECS grade of at least 4, a Clinical Activity Score of at least 3 and duration under 3 months were recorded in ophthalmopathy patients. PBMCs were sourced from roughly 9.1 ml fresh peripheral blood. These data belong to a study of T cells in Graves' hyperthyroidism and ophthalmopathy. Study-wide results and caveats: Most thyroid clonotypes with frequency above 0.001 were detected in blood. A 13 V-J model separated ophthalmopathy from stable hyperthyroidism.

TCR beta CDR3 region amplification was performed from RNA transcripts. HTBI primers drove first-round RT-PCR of the TCR CDR3. TCRdb passed the multiplex PCR reads through MiXCR, listing each CDR3 protein once. The table lists 550,000 to 700,000 distinct CDR3 sequences, roughly 14% of them singletons. The chain has TRBV4-2 and TRBJ2-4; 14 bases match TRBD2. The receptor's source is a woman between 40 and 50 years old with Graves' ophthalmopathy. Material for sequencing was blood. The chain's CDR3 is CASSGRLAGGVAKNIQYF. The CDR3 DNA reads as TGTGCCAGCAGCGGCCGACTAGCGGGAGGGGTAGCCAAAAACATTCAGTACTTC.